This T cell receptor beta chain originates from a study of T-cell reconstitution after alpha-beta-depleted transplantation in children. The library targeted TCRbeta and was prepared with unique molecular identifiers. One entry per CDR3 protein results from TCRdb running MiXCR on the PCR reads. Here the sample spans around 800,000 distinct CDR3 sequences, roughly 15% being singletons. Overall study results and limits: Some patients showed high day-60 TCRbeta diversity, which derived from surviving recipient T cells and thymic progenitors. The study reportedly traced alpha-beta T cells about two months after transplant to several hundred expanded graft clones. T-cell numbers and diversity, one year after transplant, stemmed largely from T cells that were newly produced.

Concerning this clonotype: Its target is unknown.

Germline loops: CDR1 MGHRA, CDR2 YSYEKL. V lost 0 bases and J 3 bases, leaving 9 bases between the germline ends. The CDR3 runs to 14 residues. This material consisted of PBMCs, mostly from graft donor cells, taken 360 days after TCRalphabeta/CD19-depleted stem cell transplant. This chain connects TRBV4-1 to TRBJ2-7, with D unclear. The receptor was derived from a male patient younger than 18 who had a stem cell transplant for acute lymphoblastic leukemia, so the T cells may come from the graft donor. The CDR3 DNA sequence: TGCGCCAGCAGCCAAGACCGGATCAGCTACGAGCAGTACTTC. This codes for CASSQDRISYEQYF.